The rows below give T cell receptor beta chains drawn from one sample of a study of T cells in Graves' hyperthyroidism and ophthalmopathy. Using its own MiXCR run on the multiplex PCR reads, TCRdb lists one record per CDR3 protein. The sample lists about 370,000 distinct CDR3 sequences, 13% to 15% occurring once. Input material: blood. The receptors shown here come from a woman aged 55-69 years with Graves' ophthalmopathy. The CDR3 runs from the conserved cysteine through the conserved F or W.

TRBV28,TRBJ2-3,CASTPWGLQTTDTQYF
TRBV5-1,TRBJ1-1,CASSFGTGLTEAFF
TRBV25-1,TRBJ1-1,CASSDLVGGHTEAFF
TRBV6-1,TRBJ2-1,CASTMDRNSYNEQFF
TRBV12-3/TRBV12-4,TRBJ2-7,CASTQSYEQYF
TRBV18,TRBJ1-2,CASSPQTDGLGYTF
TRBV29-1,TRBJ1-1,CSVRFMNTEAFF
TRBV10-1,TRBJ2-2,CASNPLAGVTGELFF
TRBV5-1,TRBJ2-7,CASSLGLYGYEQYF
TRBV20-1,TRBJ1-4,CSARVWTSTGEKLFF
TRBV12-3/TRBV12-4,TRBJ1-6,CASSLGGQGAYNSPLHF
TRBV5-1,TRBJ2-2,CASSPGRAGELFF
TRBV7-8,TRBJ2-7,CASSLGVGTGGYEQYF
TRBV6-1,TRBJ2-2,CASSTISGELFF
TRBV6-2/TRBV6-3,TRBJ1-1,CASSYSDRVTFF
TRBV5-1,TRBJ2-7,CASSQTSGPLEQYF
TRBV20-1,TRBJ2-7,CSARDPDGASYEQYF
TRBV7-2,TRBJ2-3,CASSLLTLAGGTDTQYF
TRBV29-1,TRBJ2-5,CSVAYGQETQYF
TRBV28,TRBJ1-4,CASSLTVEKLFF
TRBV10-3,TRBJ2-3,CAITPAPRGGTQYF
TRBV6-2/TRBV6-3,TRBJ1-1,CASSFRRGTRNTEAFF
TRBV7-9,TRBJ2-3,CASSLVAGTDTQYF
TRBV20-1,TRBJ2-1,CSATDPRQGGNNEQFF
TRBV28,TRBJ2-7,CASRIPFSRDRVGRLSPYEQYF